This T cell receptor (beta chain) emerged from a study of CD8+ T cells in alopecia areata. About the research overall: Tofacitinib continued for 6 to 18 months and was then withheld for 6 months.

Germline assignment: CDR1 SGDLS and CDR2 YYNGEE. V lost 3 bases and J lost 7, with 16 bases in between. The CDR3 loop spans 14 amino acids. Treatment meaning: oral pan-JAK inhibitor, 5-10 mg twice daily. Alopecia areata patients gave lesional scalp punch biopsies and peripheral blood samples. Following extraction, RNA underwent reverse transcription to cDNA, which served as the sequencing template. Sequencing was performed with immunoSEQ multiplex PCR; in TCRdb, only in-frame clones are kept and a portion is missing. Counted here are approximately 200,000 clones, about three fifths occurring once; the ten biggest clones make up approximately 0.63%.

This receptor was obtained from a human donor with alopecia areata. The chain combines TRBV9 with TRBJ1-2, with no clear D. The starting material was CD4+ T cells sorted from blood, obtained at week 4, from a patient treated with tofacitinib. This CDR3 reads CASSERAGGGGYTF. The CDR3 bases are TGTGCCAGCAGCGAGCGGGCCGGTGGAGGTGGCTACACCTTC.